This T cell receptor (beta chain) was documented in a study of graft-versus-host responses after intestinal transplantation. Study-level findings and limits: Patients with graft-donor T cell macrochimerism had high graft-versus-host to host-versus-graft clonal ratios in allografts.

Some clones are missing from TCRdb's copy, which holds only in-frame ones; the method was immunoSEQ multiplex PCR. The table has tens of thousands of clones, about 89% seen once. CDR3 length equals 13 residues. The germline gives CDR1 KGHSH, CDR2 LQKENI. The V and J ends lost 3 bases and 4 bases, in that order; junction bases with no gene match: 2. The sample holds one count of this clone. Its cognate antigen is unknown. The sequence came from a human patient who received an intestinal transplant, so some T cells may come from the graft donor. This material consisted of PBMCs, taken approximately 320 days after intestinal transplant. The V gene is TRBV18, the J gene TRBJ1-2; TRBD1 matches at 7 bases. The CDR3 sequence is CASSPGQLYGYTF. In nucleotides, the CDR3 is TGTGCCAGCTCACCGGGACAGCTCTATGGCTACACCTTC.